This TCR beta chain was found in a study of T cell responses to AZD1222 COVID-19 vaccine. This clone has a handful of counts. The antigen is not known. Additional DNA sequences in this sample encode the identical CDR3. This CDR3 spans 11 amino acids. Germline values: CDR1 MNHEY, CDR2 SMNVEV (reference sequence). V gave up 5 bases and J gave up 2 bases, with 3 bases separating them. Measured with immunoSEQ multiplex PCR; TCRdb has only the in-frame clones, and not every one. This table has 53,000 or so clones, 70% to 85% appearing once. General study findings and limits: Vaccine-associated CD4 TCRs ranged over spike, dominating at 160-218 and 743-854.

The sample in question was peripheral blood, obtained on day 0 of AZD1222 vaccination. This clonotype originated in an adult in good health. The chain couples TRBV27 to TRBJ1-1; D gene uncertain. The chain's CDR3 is CASSKNTEAFF. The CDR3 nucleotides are TGTGCCAGCAGTAAAAACACTGAAGCTTTCTTT.